Listed below are T cell receptor beta chains from one sample, sequenced in a study of neurological immune-mediated disorders. TCRdb called the 5' RACE reads again in MiXCR, with one record for every CDR3 protein. The sample yields approximately 30,000 distinct CDR3 sequences, approximately 4.1% seen once. Material: CD4+ T cells from blood. These receptors all stem from a woman aged 40 to 49 in good health. Each CDR3 is given with its conserved first and last residue. A D gene is named only where the DNA matches it firmly. Clone size is stated in some rows and not others, as once, few, many or a class when expanded.

clone size,J gene,V gene,CDR3 length,D gene,CDR3 protein,CDR3 DNA
many,TRBJ2-5,TRBV28,21,TRBD1,CASSFEPLLVPIRQGAKTQYF,TGTGCCAGCAGTTTCGAGCCGCTCCTCGTCCCTATAAGACAGGGGGCAAAGACCCAGTACTTC
many,TRBJ1-5,TRBV24-1,16,TRBD1,CATSDHRGGGNQPQHF,TGTGCCACCAGTGACCACAGGGGAGGAGGCAATCAGCCCCAGCATTTT
many,TRBJ1-2,TRBV3-1,13,-,CASSQGGLTGYTF,TGTGCCAGCAGCCAAGGGGGGCTGACGGGCTACACCTTC
many,TRBJ1-1,TRBV18,13,-,CASSPEWRSNSFF,TGTGCCAGCTCACCAGAGTGGAGGTCAAATTCTTTCTTT
many,TRBJ2-5,TRBV5-1,16,TRBD2,CASRFGGTQLQETQYF,TGCGCCAGCAGGTTCGGGGGGACTCAGCTCCAAGAGACCCAGTACTTC
many,TRBJ2-7,TRBV6-1,12,TRBD2,CATEGRVYEQYF,TGTGCCACTGAAGGGAGGGTCTACGAGCAGTACTTC
many,TRBJ2-1,TRBV20-1,14,-,CSARDASLDTQQFF,TGCAGTGCTAGAGATGCCTCCTTAGACACCCAGCAGTTCTTC
many,TRBJ2-2,TRBV7-8,18,TRBD2,CASSLVKGLATNTGELFF,TGTGCCAGCAGCTTAGTTAAGGGACTAGCGACGAACACCGGGGAGCTGTTTTTT
many,TRBJ2-6,TRBV20-1,19,TRBD1,CSARGSGQGRPSGANVLTF,TGCAGTGCTAGAGGATCCGGACAGGGACGGCCCTCTGGGGCCAACGTCCTGACTTTC
-,TRBJ2-5,TRBV27,15,-,CASSFLGSGRETQYF,TGTGCCAGCAGTTTTTTGGGGTCAGGCAGGGAGACCCAGTACTTC
many,TRBJ2-7,TRBV5-8,17,TRBD2,CASSLETWGGGAYEQYF,TGTGCCAGCAGCTTGGAGACCTGGGGGGGAGGTGCCTACGAGCAGTACTTC
many,TRBJ2-2,TRBV5-1,14,-,CASRKGVNTGELFF,TGCGCCAGCAGAAAGGGGGTAAACACCGGGGAGCTGTTTTTT
many,TRBJ2-2,TRBV11-3,16,-,CASSLEEGVNTGELFF,TGTGCCAGCAGCTTAGAGGAAGGGGTAAACACCGGGGAGCTGTTTTTT
few,TRBJ2-7,TRBV20-1,16,TRBD2,CSANAGTSASSYEQYF,TGCAGTGCTAACGCGGGGACTAGCGCGAGCTCCTACGAGCAGTACTTC
many,TRBJ2-2,TRBV12-3/TRBV12-4,15,-,CAVRSGGTNTGELFF,TGTGCCGTCCGTTCCGGGGGCACGAACACCGGGGAGCTGTTTTTT
medium-sized,TRBJ2-1,TRBV12-3/TRBV12-4,14,-,CASSLIPIEDEQFF,TGTGCCAGCAGTTTGATTCCGATTGAGGATGAGCAGTTCTTC
many,TRBJ2-7,TRBV6-2/TRBV6-3,15,TRBD1,CASSQDRGVFYEQYF,TGTGCCAGCAGCCAAGACAGGGGTGTTTTCTACGAGCAGTACTTC
many,TRBJ2-7,TRBV9,17,-,CASRPELRTDSSYEQYF,TGTGCCAGCAGACCCGAACTGCGGACGGATTCCTCCTACGAGCAGTACTTC
many,TRBJ1-1,TRBV20-1,13,TRBD1,CSAVTGVNTEAFF,TGCAGTGCTGTGACAGGGGTGAACACTGAAGCTTTCTTT
many,TRBJ2-7,TRBV28,13,-,CASSLQGGGGQYF,TGTGCCAGCAGTCTACAGGGAGGGGGAGGGCAGTACTTC
many,TRBJ2-1,TRBV24-1,16,TRBD2,CATSVSELAIYNEQFF,TGTGCCACCAGTGTAAGTGAACTAGCGATCTACAATGAGCAGTTCTTC
many,TRBJ2-1,TRBV6-6,13,-,CASALTGTLKQFF,TGTGCCAGCGCCTTGACCGGAACGCTAAAGCAGTTCTTC
many,TRBJ2-7,TRBV29-1,13,-,CSAATGQLGEQYF,TGCAGCGCCGCGACCGGACAGTTGGGCGAGCAGTACTTC
many,TRBJ2-5,TRBV20-1,15,-,CSAEGGVGPQETQYF,TGCAGTGCCGAAGGCGGGGTAGGGCCCCAAGAGACCCAGTACTTC
few,TRBJ2-5,TRBV30,17,TRBD2,CAWSVPGPSGRRETQYF,TGTGCCTGGAGTGTACCCGGGCCTAGCGGGAGGCGGGAGACCCAGTACTTC
many,TRBJ1-1,TRBV19,13,-,CASSPSGNSEAFF,TGTGCCAGTAGTCCTTCAGGGAACTCTGAGGCTTTCTTT
many,TRBJ2-2,TRBV7-9,14,-,CASSSYRVMGELFF,TGTGCCAGCAGCTCCTACAGGGTTATGGGGGAGCTGTTTTTT
many,TRBJ2-1,TRBV28,14,-,CASRGAIWGNEQFF,TGTGCCAGCAGGGGAGCAATTTGGGGGAATGAGCAGTTCTTC
many,TRBJ2-2,TRBV7-3,14,-,CASNGGLNTGELFF,TGTGCCAGCAATGGGGGGCTGAACACCGGGGAGCTGTTTTTT
many,TRBJ1-2,TRBV20-1,14,-,CSAEHGPSGYGYTF,TGCAGTGCCGAACATGGACCCTCTGGGTATGGCTACACCTTC
many,TRBJ1-1,TRBV5-6,16,-,CASSLGQDRFNTEAFF,TGTGCCAGCAGCTTGGGACAGGACCGATTTAACACTGAAGCTTTCTTT
many,TRBJ2-2,TRBV7-2,15,TRBD2,CASKGGGANTGELFF,TGTGCCAGCAAGGGCGGGGGGGCGAACACCGGGGAGCTGTTTTTT
medium-sized,TRBJ2-2,TRBV20-1,15,-,CSASSTEKGTGELFF,TGCAGTGCTTCGTCGACGGAAAAGGGCACCGGGGAGCTGTTTTTT
-,TRBJ2-3,TRBV20-1,11,-,CSAGGTDTQYF,TGCAGTGCGGGGGGAACAGATACGCAGTATTTT
many,TRBJ1-5,TRBV7-8,18,TRBD1,CASSLDRPLHFSNQPQHF,TGTGCCAGCAGCTTGGACAGGCCCTTACATTTTAGCAATCAGCCCCAGCATTTT
many,TRBJ2-1,TRBV6-2/TRBV6-3,15,TRBD2,CASRAGGQRGNEQFF,TGTGCCAGCAGGGCGGGGGGGCAGAGGGGCAATGAGCAGTTCTTC
many,TRBJ2-2,TRBV19,16,-,CASTSRGRLNTGELFF,TGTGCCAGCACTTCCCGGGGCAGGCTGAACACCGGGGAGCTGTTTTTT
many,TRBJ1-6,TRBV9,15,-,CASSPMGGDNSPLHF,TGTGCCAGCAGCCCCATGGGAGGGGATAATTCACCCCTCCACTTT
many,TRBJ2-7,TRBV6-1,11,-,CASSEYYEQYF,TGTGCCAGCAGTGAGTACTACGAGCAGTACTTC
many,TRBJ2-7,TRBV7-6,16,-,CASSLTGGAQTYEQYF,TGTGCCAGCAGCTTAACTGGGGGGGCCCAAACCTACGAGCAGTACTTC
medium-sized,TRBJ1-4,TRBV20-1,14,TRBD1,CSAHPGQVNEKLFF,TGCAGTGCTCATCCGGGACAGGTTAATGAAAAACTGTTTTTT
many,TRBJ2-3,TRBV7-8,16,-,CASSPAVRGSTDTQYF,TGTGCCAGCAGCCCCGCCGTGAGGGGGTCCACAGATACGCAGTATTTT
many,TRBJ2-1,TRBV14,17,TRBD2,CASSQDLGTSGRYEQFF,TGTGCCAGCAGCCAAGACCTGGGGACTAGCGGGAGATATGAGCAGTTCTTC
many,TRBJ2-5,TRBV20-1,15,TRBD2,CSALLMAGVGETQYF,TGCAGTGCCCTCCTAATGGCGGGAGTAGGAGAGACCCAGTACTTC
large,TRBJ2-5,TRBV5-1,15,TRBD1,CASSPDRVGQETQYF,TGCGCCAGCAGCCCGGACAGGGTGGGCCAAGAGACCCAGTACTTC
many,TRBJ1-3,TRBV14,13,-,CASSQSRGNTIYF,TGTGCCAGCAGCCAATCCAGGGGAAACACCATATATTTT
-,TRBJ1-2,TRBV20-1,13,-,CSARAQWGRGYTF,TGCAGTGCTAGAGCCCAATGGGGTCGTGGCTACACCTTC
many,TRBJ2-7,TRBV27,13,-,CASSRRSSYEQYF,TGTGCCAGCAGTAGGAGGAGCTCCTACGAGCAGTACTTC
many,TRBJ2-3,TRBV20-1,13,TRBD2,CSVMASGSDTQYF,TGCAGTGTTATGGCTAGCGGGAGTGATACGCAGTATTTT
many,TRBJ1-2,TRBV15,14,-,CATSRVGMNYGYTF,TGTGCCACCAGCAGAGTGGGCATGAACTATGGCTACACCTTC
many,TRBJ2-2,TRBV5-1,15,-,CASLPSRAGTGELFF,TGCGCCAGCCTTCCGAGCAGGGCGGGTACCGGGGAGCTGTTTTTT
many,TRBJ1-6,TRBV6-1,14,-,CASNPGGGIGPLHF,TGTGCCAGCAACCCGGGAGGGGGGATCGGACCCCTCCACTTT
many,TRBJ2-5,TRBV18,14,-,CASSPPGQRETQYF,TGTGCCAGCTCACCGCCGGGACAAAGAGAGACCCAGTACTTC
many,TRBJ2-7,TRBV7-9,15,TRBD1,CASSLPGDRGYEQYF,TGTGCCAGCAGCTTACCAGGTGACAGGGGCTACGAGCAGTACTTC
medium-sized,TRBJ2-5,TRBV12-3/TRBV12-4,17,TRBD2,CASSLKGRAGGPETQYF,TGTGCCAGCAGTTTAAAAGGGCGGGCGGGGGGCCCGGAGACCCAGTACTTC